This T cell receptor (beta chain) emerged from a study of human T cells and chemical hapten exposure. Time point meaning: patch test 1, 2 weeks after DPC sensitization. Treatment indicated: therapeutic diphenylcyclopropenone sensitization with weekly scalp DPC. TCRdb redid the calling of the RACE reads with MiXCR, one entry per CDR3 protein. Among 300,000 to 400,000 distinct CDR3 sequences listed, 5.5% to 8% were seen once. Germline CDR1 is DFQATT and CDR2 is SNEGSKA (reference sequence). CDR3 size: 12 residues. This TCR was recovered from a woman between 18 and 29 years old with alopecia areata. Some clones in this sample may be carry-over from other donors' samples. The source material was whole blood, sampled in connection with sensitization to the hapten diphenylcyclopropenone (DPC). This rearrangement joins TRBV20-1 to TRBJ2-7; a possible D gene is TRBD2 (7 bases). The CDR3 DNA reads as TGCAGGGTTCCCCGGGGGGCGTACGAGCAGTACTTC. Its translation: CRVPRGAYEQYF.